This T cell receptor beta chain is drawn from a study of T cell responses to AZD1222 COVID-19 vaccine. Whole-study findings and limits: Nearly half of unique spike-specific TCRs reportedly avoided B.1.351 and B.1.1.7 mutated regions.

Generated by immunoSEQ multiplex PCR, the TCRdb table keeps only in-frame clones and is missing some. The sample consists of 150,000 or so clones, 80% to 95% of them appearing once. Turning to this clone: Antigen: not known.

The sample consisted of peripheral blood, taken 28 days after the second AZD1222 dose. The TCR sequence derives from an adult who received the AZD1222 COVID-19 vaccine.

Here the CDR3 reads CASSQGSGRANEQFF. The CDR3 nucleotides read TGTGCCAGCAGCCAGGGTAGCGGGAGGGCTAATGAGCAGTTCTTC. The chain couples TRBV3-1 (or the pseudogene TRBV3-2) to TRBJ2-1; the match to TRBD2 covers 11 bases. This CDR3 is built from 15 residues. Germline lookup yields CDR1 LGHDT and CDR2 YNNKEL (reference sequence). Trimming at V came to 3 bases and at J to 7 bases, leaving 5 bases not matched to a gene.